This entry is about one T cell receptor (beta chain). The repertoire was sequenced with immunoSEQ multiplex PCR; TCRdb's copy has only in-frame clones and lacks some. The table has a few hundred thousand clones, just over 85% seen once. The CDR3 loop spans 15 amino acids. V lost 5 bases to trimming and J lost 8 bases; unmatched junction nucleotides: 8. Germline V CDR1 and CDR2: SEHNR, FQNEAQ (reference sequence). This record comes from a study of blood T cell repertoires in COVID-19. Study-level information: T cells, B-cell-depleted T cells, or PBMCs provided the cDNA or gDNA that served as material.

Sample: PBMCs or T cells enriched from blood (not recorded which). The source is a woman aged 40 to 50 with acute COVID-19. The chain employs TRBV7-9 and TRBJ1-5, with 11 positions matching TRBD1. CDR3 DNA sequence: TGTGCCAGCAGCCCTAGAGGGACAGGGGGGGAGCCCCAGCATTTT. Protein: CASSPRGTGGEPQHF.